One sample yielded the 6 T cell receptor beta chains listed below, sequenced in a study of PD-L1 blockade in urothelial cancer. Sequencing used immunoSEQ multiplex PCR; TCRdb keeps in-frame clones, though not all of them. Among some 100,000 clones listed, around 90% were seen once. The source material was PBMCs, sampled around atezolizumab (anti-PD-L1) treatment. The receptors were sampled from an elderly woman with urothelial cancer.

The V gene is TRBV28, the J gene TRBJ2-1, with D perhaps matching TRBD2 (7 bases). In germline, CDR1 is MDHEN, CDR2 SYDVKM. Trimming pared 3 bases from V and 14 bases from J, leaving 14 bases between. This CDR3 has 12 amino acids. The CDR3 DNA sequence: TGTGCCAGCAGTTTGGGGGGGCAGGAAAAGTTCTTC. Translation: CASSLGGQEKFF.

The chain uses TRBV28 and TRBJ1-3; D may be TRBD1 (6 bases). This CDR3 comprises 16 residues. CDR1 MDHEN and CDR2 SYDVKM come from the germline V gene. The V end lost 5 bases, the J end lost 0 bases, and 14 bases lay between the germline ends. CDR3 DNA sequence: TGTGCCAGCAGTCGCACGGGACAAACCTCTGGAAACACCATATATTTT. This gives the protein CASSRTGQTSGNTIYF. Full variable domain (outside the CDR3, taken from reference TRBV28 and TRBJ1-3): DVKVTQSSRYLVKRTGEKVFLECVQDMDHENMFWYRQDPGLGLRLIYFSYDVKMKEKGDIPEGYSVSREKKERFSLILESASTNQTSMYLCASSRTGQTSGNTIYFGEGSWLTVV.

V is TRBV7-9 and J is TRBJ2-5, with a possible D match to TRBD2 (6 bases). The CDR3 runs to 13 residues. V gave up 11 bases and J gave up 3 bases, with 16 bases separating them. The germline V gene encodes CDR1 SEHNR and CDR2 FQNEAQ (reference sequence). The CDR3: CAGQGGQKETQYF. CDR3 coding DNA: TGTGCCGGACAAGGAGGGCAGAAAGAGACCCAGTACTTC.

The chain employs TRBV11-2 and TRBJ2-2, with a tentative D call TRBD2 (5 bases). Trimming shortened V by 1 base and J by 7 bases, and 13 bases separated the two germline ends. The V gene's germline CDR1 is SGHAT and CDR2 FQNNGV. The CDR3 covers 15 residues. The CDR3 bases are TGTGCCAGCAGCTTAGTGCCCGGGGTGAGCGGGGAGCTGTTTTTT. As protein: CASSLVPGVSGELFF.

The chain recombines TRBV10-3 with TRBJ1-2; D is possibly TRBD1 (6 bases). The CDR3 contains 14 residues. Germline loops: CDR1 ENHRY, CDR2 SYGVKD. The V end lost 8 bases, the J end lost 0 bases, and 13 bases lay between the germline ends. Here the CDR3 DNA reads TGTGCCATCCAGAGCAGGGGACCTAACTATGGCTACACCTTC. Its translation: CAIQSRGPNYGYTF.

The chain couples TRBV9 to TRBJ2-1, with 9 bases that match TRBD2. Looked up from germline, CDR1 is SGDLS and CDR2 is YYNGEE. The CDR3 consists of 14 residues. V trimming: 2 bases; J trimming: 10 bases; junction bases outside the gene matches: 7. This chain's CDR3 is CASSVTGTSREQFF. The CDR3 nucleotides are TGTGCCAGCAGCGTCACCGGGACTAGCCGGGAGCAGTTCTTC.